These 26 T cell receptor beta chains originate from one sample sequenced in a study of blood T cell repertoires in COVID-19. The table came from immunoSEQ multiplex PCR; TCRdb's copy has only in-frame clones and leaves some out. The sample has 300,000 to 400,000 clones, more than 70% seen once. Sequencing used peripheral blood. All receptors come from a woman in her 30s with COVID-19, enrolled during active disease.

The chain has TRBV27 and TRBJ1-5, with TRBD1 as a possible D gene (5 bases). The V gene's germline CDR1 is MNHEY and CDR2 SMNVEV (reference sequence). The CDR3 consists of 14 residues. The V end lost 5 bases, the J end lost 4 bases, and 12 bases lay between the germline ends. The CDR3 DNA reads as TGTGCCAGCAGTCCGGGGGGTTCTAATCAGCCCCAGCATTTT. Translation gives CASSPGGSNQPQHF.

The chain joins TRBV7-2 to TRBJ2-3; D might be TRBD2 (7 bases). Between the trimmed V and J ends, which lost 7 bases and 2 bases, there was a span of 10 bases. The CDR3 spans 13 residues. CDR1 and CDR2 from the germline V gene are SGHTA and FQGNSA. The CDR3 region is CASKRDTTDTQYF. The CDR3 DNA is TGTGCCAGCAAGCGGGACACCACAGATACGCAGTATTTT.

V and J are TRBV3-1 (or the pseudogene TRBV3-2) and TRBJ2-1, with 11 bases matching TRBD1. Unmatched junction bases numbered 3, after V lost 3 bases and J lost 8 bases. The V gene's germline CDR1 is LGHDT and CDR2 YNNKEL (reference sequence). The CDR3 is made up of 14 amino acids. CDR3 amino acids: CASSHRDRGYEQFF. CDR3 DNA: TGTGCCAGCAGCCATAGGGACAGGGGGTATGAGCAGTTCTTC.

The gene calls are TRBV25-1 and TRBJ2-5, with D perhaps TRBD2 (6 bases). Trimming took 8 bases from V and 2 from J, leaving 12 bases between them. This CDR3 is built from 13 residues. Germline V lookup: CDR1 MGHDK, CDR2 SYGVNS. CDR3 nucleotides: TGTGCCAGCGGAGGGCTATATCAAGAGACCCAGTACTTC. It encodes CASGGLYQETQYF. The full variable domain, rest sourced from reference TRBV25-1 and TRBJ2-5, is EADIYQTPRYLVIGTGKKITLECSQTMGHDKMYWYQQDPGMELHLIHYSYGVNSTEKGDLSSESTVSRIRTEHFPLTLESARPSHTSQYLCASGGLYQETQYFGPGTRLLVL.

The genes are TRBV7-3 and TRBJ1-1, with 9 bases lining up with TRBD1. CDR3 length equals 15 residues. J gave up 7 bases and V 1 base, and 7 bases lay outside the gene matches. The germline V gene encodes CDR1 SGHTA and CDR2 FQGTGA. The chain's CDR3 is CASSLNSDRGDEAFF. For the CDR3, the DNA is TGTGCCAGCAGCTTAAATAGCGACAGGGGGGATGAAGCTTTCTTT.

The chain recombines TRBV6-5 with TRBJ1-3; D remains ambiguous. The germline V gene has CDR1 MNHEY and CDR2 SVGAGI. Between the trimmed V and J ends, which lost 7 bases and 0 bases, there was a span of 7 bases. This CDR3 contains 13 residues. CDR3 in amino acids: CASKLSSGNTIYF. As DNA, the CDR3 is TGTGCCAGCAAATTGAGCTCTGGAAACACCATATATTTT.

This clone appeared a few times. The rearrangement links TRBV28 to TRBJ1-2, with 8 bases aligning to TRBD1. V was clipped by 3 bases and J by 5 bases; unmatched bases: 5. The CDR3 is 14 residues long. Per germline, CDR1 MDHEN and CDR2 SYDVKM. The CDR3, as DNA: TGTGCCAGCAGTTTGACAGGGGTGGGTTATGGCTACACCTTC. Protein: CASSLTGVGYGYTF.

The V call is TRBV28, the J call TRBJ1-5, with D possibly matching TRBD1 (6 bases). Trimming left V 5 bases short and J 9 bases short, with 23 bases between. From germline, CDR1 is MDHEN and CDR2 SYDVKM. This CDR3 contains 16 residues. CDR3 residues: CASSLLAGGSLVPQHF. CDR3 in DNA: TGTGCCAGCAGTCTCCTTGCGGGGGGCAGTTTGGTGCCCCAGCATTTT.

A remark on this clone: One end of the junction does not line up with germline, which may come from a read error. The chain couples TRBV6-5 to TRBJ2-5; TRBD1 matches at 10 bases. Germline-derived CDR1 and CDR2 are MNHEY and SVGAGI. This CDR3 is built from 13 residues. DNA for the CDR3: TGTGCCTGCAGACAGGGGGCGTCGGAGACCCAGTACTTC. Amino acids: CACRQGASETQYF.

DNA for the CDR3: TGTGCCAGCACCTCCCCGGGGGAGCAAATGTATGGCTACACCTTC. It specifies CASTSPGEQMYGYTF. The V call is TRBV28, the J call TRBJ1-2; D might be TRBD1 (5 bases). This CDR3 spans 15 amino acids. Germline values: CDR1 MDHEN, CDR2 SYDVKM. Trimming removed 7 bases at V and 5 bases at J, with 20 bases between.

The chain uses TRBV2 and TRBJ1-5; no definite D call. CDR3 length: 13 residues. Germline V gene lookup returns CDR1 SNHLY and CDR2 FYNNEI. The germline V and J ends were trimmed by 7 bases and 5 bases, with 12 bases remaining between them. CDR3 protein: CASNPLAYQPQHF. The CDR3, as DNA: TGTGCCAGCAATCCCCTGGCCTATCAGCCCCAGCATTTT.

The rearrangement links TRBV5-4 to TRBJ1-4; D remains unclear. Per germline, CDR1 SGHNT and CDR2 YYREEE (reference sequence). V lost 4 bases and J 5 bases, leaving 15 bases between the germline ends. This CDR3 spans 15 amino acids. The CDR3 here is CASSDGGQLNEKLFF. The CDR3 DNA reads TGTGCCAGCAGCGATGGCGGCCAGTTAAATGAAAAACTGTTTTTT.

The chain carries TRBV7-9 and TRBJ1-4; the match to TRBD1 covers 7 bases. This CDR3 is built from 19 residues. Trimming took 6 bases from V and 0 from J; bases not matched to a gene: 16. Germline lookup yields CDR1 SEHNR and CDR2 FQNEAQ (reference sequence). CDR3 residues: CASRPGTERFRATNEKLFF. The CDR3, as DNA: TGTGCCAGCAGACCCGGGACAGAAAGGTTCAGGGCAACTAATGAAAAACTGTTTTTT. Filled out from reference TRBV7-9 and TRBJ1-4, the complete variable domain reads DTGVSQNPRHKITKRGQNVTFRCDPISEHNRLYWYRQTLGQGPEFLTYFQNEAQLEKSRLLSDRFSAERPKGSFSTLEIQRTEQGDSAMYLCASRPGTERFRATNEKLFFGSGTQLSVL.

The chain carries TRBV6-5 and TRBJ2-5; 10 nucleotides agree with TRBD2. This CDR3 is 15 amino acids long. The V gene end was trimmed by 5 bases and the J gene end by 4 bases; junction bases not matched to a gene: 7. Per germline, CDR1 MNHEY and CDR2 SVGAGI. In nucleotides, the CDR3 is TGTGCCAGCAGTACCCCGAGGACTAGCGGAGAGACCCAGTACTTC. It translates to CASSTPRTSGETQYF.

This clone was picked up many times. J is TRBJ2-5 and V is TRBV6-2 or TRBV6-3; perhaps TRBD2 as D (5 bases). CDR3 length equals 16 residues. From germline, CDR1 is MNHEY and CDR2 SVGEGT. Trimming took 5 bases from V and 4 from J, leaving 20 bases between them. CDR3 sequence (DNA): TGTGCCAGCAGTCGCCGCGATCGGGAAGGCGGAGAGACCCAGTACTTC. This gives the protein CASSRRDREGGETQYF.

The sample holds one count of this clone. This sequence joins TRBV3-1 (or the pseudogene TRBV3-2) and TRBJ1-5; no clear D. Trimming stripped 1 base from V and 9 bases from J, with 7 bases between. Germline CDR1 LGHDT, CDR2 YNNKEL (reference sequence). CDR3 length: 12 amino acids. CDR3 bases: TGTGCCAGCAGCCAAGTCTTATGGCCCCAGCATTTT. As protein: CASSQVLWPQHF.

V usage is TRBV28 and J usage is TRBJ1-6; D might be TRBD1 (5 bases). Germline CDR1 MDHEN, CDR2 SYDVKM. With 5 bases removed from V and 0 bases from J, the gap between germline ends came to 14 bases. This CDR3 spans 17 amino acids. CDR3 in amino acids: CASSLLRGSSYNSPLHF. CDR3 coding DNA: TGTGCCAGCAGTCTTTTACGGGGGAGCTCCTATAATTCACCCCTCCACTTT.

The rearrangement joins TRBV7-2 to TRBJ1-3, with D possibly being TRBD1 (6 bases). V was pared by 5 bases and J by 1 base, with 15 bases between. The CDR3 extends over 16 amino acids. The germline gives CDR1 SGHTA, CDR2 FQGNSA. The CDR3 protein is CASSLGARGSGNTIYF. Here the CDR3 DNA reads TGTGCCAGCAGCCTAGGGGCCAGGGGATCTGGAAACACCATATATTTT. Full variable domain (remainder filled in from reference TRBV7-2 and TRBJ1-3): GAGVSQSPSNKVTEKGKDVELRCDPISGHTALYWYRQSLGQGLEFLIYFQGNSAPDKSGLPSDRFSAERTGGSVSTLTIQRTQQEDSAVYLCASSLGARGSGNTIYFGEGSWLTVV.

The CDR3 region has the DNA TGTGCCAGCAGTCCCCTTGGGACACTCGAACGGAGGTCTGAAGCTTTCTTT. This translates into CASSPLGTLERRSEAFF. The chain recombines TRBV28 with TRBJ1-1, with TRBD1 as a possible D gene (6 bases). Trimming pared 5 bases from V and 6 bases from J, leaving 25 bases between. The germline V gene encodes CDR1 MDHEN and CDR2 SYDVKM. The CDR3 is made up of 17 amino acids.

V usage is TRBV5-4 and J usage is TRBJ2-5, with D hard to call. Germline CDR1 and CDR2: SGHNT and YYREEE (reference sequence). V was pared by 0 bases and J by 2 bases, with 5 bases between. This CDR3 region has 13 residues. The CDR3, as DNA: TGTGCCAGCAGCTTGGGCTATCAAGAGACCCAGTACTTC. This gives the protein CASSLGYQETQYF. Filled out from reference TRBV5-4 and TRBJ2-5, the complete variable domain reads ETGVTQSPTHLIKTRGQQVTLRCSSQSGHNTVSWYQQALGQGPQFIFQYYREEENGRGNFPPRFSGLQFPNYSSELNVNALELDDSALYLCASSLGYQETQYFGPGTRLLVL.

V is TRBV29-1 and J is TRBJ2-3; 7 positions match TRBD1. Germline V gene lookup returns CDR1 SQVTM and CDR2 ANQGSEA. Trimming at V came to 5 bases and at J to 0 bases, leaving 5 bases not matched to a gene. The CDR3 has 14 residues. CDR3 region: CSVTGTVSTDTQYF. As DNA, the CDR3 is TGCAGCGTTACCGGGACAGTAAGCACAGATACGCAGTATTTT.

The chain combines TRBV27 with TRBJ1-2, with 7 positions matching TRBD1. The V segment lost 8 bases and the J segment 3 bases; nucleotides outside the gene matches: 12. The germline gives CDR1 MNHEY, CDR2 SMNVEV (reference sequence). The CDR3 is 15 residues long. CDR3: CASWTGSIYHYGYTF. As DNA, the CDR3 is TGTGCCAGCTGGACAGGTTCCATCTATCACTATGGCTACACCTTC.

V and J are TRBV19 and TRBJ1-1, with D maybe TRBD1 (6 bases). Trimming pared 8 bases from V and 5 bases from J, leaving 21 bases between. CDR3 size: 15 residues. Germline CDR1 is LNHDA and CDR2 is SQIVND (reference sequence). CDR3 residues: CASRPTAGVGTEAFF. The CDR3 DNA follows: TGTGCCAGTCGCCCCACCGCAGGGGTTGGGACTGAAGCTTTCTTT.

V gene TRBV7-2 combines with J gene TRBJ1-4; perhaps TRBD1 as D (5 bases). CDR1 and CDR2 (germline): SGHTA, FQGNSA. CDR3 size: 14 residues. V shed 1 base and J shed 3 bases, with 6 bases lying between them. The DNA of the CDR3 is TGTGCCAGCAGCTTAGAAGGGGCTAATGAAAAACTGTTTTTT. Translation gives CASSLEGANEKLFF.

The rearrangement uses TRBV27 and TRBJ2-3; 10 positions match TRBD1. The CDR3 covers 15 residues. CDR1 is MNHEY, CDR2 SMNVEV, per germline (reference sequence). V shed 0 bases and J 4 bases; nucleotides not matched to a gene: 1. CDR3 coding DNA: TGTGCCAGCAGTTTATCCGGACAGGGGGCAGATACGCAGTATTTT. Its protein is CASSLSGQGADTQYF.

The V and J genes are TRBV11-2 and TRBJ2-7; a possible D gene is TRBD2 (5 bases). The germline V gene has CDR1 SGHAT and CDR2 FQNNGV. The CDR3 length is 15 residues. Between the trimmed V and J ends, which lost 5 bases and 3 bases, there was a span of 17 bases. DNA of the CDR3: TGTGCCAGCAGCCCCCGTGGCGGGTCGGTCTACGAGCAGTACTTC. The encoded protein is CASSPRGGSVYEQYF.